The 12 T cell receptor beta chains given below trace back to one sample, sequenced in a study of T cell responses to AZD1222 COVID-19 vaccine. The assay was immunoSEQ multiplex PCR, and TCRdb's table has in-frame clones only and misses some. The sample carries more than 110,000 clones, about nine tenths recorded once. The sequencing here drew on peripheral blood, taken on day 0 of AZD1222 vaccination. The origin of the receptors is an adult in good health.

V usage is TRBV9 and J usage is TRBJ1-6; D is possibly TRBD1 (5 bases). CDR3 length: 15 amino acids. Trimming stripped 3 bases from V and 10 bases from J, with 17 bases between. Germline assignment: CDR1 SGDLS and CDR2 YYNGEE. Here the CDR3 reads CASSAEYQGHSPLHF. CDR3 in DNA: TGTGCCAGCAGCGCCGAGTATCAGGGCCACTCACCCCTCCACTTT.

The rearrangement links TRBV2 to TRBJ2-7, with D possibly TRBD1 on 5 matching bases. The CDR3 is 14 amino acids. Germline CDR1 reads SNHLY; CDR2 reads FYNNEI. Trimming cost V 2 bases and J 6 bases, with 14 bases left between them. The CDR3 sequence: CASSEQGPSREQYF. The CDR3 coding sequence is TGTGCCAGCAGTGAACAGGGTCCCAGTCGCGAGCAGTACTTC.

The chain uses TRBV6-5 and TRBJ1-5, with TRBD1 matching over 7 bases. The CDR3 totals 13 residues. J gave up 6 bases and V 6 bases, and 5 bases lay outside the gene matches. CDR1 MNHEY and CDR2 SVGAGI come from the germline V gene. This chain's CDR3 is CASRDRAGQPQHF. The CDR3 DNA sequence: TGTGCCAGCAGAGACAGGGCGGGTCAGCCCCAGCATTTT.

This chain connects TRBV9 to TRBJ2-7; TRBD1 matches at 10 bases. This CDR3 comprises 14 residues. CDR1 is SGDLS and CDR2 is YYNGEE in the germline V gene. V gave up 2 bases and J gave up 2 bases; unmatched junction bases: 1. The CDR3 region has the DNA TGTGCCAGCAGCGTGACAGGGGGCCCCTACGAGCAGTACTTC. It translates to CASSVTGGPYEQYF.

The chain recombines TRBV7-2 with TRBJ2-2; TRBD2 matches at 9 bases. CDR3 length equals 17 residues. V gave up 2 bases and J gave up 4 bases; unmatched junction bases: 8. CDR1 and CDR2 (germline): SGHTA, FQGNSA. The CDR3 bases are TGTGCCAGCAGCTTACGTAGCGGGGGAGGGGGCACCGGGGAGCTGTTTTTT. Translating it yields CASSLRSGGGGTGELFF.

V usage is TRBV6-1 and J usage is TRBJ1-1; TRBD1 aligns across 8 bases. This CDR3 contains 13 residues. In germline, CDR1 is MNHNS, CDR2 SASEGT. V was clipped by 5 bases and J by 1 base; unmatched bases: 0. DNA for the CDR3: TGTGCCAGCAGTACAGGGGGGAACACTGAAGCTTTCTTT. The encoded protein is CASSTGGNTEAFF.

J is TRBJ2-7 and V is TRBV7-2, with D tentatively TRBD2 (6 bases). Germline V gene data show CDR1 as SGHTA and CDR2 as FQGNSA. The CDR3 runs 15 residues. V was shortened by 5 bases and J by 0 bases, with 14 bases between the two germline ends. This CDR3 is CASSPPAGTSYEQYF. The CDR3 DNA is TGTGCCAGCAGCCCCCCAGCGGGCACCTCCTACGAGCAGTACTTC.

This CDR3 is CASSLRQGARETQYF. The CDR3 nucleotides read TGTGCCAGCAGCTTACGGCAGGGGGCTCGAGAGACCCAGTACTTC. The chain is built from TRBV11-3 and TRBJ2-5, with TRBD1 matching over 8 bases. The CDR3 sequence is 15 residues long. CDR1 and CDR2 from the germline V gene are SGHNT and YENEEA. V was clipped by 2 bases and J by 4 bases; unmatched bases: 6.

The gene calls are TRBV12-3 or TRBV12-4 and TRBJ1-1, with 8 nucleotides matching TRBD1. This CDR3 has 13 amino acids. After removal of 3 bases from V and 5 bases from J, the junction contained 2 bases not matched to a gene. CDR3 protein: CASSFYRGTEAFF. The DNA for the CDR3 is TGTGCCAGCAGTTTCTACAGGGGGACTGAAGCTTTCTTT.

The CDR3 reads CASSRQGANQPQHF. CDR3 nucleotide sequence: TGTGCCAGCAGTCGACAGGGAGCAAATCAGCCCCAGCATTTT. This chain links TRBV7-2 with TRBJ1-5, with 7 bases fitting TRBD1. Germline V gene lookup returns CDR1 SGHTA and CDR2 FQGNSA. This CDR3 region has 14 residues. V shed 6 bases and J 4 bases; nucleotides not matched to a gene: 6.

J is TRBJ1-3 and V is TRBV24-1, with D possibly TRBD1 on 5 matching bases. Germline V gene data show CDR1 as KGHDR and CDR2 as SFDVKD. The CDR3 covers 15 residues. V was shortened by 3 bases and J by 0 bases, with 8 bases between the two germline ends. The CDR3 nucleotides are TGTGCCACCAGTGATAGCGGGACCTCTGGAAACACCATATATTTT. Translation gives CATSDSGTSGNTIYF.

The chain uses TRBV15 and TRBJ1-5, with TRBD1 matching 9 bases. Germline V CDR1 and CDR2: LNHNV, YYDKDF (reference sequence). CDR3 length: 15 residues. The V and J ends lost 4 bases and 5 bases, in that order; junction bases with no gene match: 6. CDR3 DNA: TGTGCCACCAGCAATAGACAGGGGGGCCATCAGCCCCAGCATTTT. Protein: CATSNRQGGHQPQHF. The full variable domain, in which reference TRBV15 and TRBJ1-5 provide the parts outside the CDR3, is DAMVIQNPRYQVTQFGKPVTLSCSQTLNHNVMYWYQQKSSQAPKLLFHYYDKDFNNEADTPDNFQSRRPNTSFCFLDIRSPGLGDTAMYLCATSNRQGGHQPQHFGDGTRLSIL.